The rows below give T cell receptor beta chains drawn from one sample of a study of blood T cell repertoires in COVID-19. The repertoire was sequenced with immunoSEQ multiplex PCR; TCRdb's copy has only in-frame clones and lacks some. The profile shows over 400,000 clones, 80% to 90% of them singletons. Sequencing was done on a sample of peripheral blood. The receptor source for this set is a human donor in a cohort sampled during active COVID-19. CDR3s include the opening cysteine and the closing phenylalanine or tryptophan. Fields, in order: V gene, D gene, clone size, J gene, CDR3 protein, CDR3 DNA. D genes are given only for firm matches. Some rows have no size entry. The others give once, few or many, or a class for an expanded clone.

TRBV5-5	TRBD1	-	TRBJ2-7	CASSSQGAHYEQYF	TGTGCCAGCAGCTCGCAGGGGGCGCACTACGAGCAGTACTTC
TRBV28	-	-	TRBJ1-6	CASSLIPRVGNSPLHF	TGTGCCAGCAGTCTGATTCCCAGGGTTGGTAATTCACCCCTCCACTTT
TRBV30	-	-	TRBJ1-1	CAWSATVNTEAFF	TGTGCCTGGAGCGCGACAGTGAACACTGAAGCTTTCTTT
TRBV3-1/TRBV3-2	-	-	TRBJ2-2	CASSQRTTGELFF	TGTGCCAGCAGCCAACGAACTACCGGGGAGCTGTTTTTT
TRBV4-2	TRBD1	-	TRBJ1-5	CASSLQQGGNQPQHF	TGTGCCAGCAGCCTGCAACAGGGGGGCAATCAGCCCCAGCATTTT
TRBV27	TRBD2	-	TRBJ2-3	CASRWGSGRNTQYF	TGTGCCAGCAGGTGGGGTAGCGGGAGAAATACGCAGTATTTT
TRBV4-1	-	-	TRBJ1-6	CASSQDRGYNSPLHF	TGCGCCAGCAGCCAAGACAGGGGTTATAATTCACCCCTCCACTTT
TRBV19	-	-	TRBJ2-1	CASSPFTGVSNEQFF	TGTGCCAGTTCCCCTTTTACCGGGGTTAGCAATGAGCAGTTCTTC
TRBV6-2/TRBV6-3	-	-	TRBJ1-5	CASSSGQGNQPQHF	TGTGCCAGCAGTTCCGGGCAGGGGAATCAGCCCCAGCATTTT
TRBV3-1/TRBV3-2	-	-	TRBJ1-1	CASSSGGAAFEAFF	TGTGCCAGCAGCAGCGGGGGGGCAGCCTTTGAAGCTTTCTTT
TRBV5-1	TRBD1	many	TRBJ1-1	CASSRTGTGMNTEAFF	TGCGCCAGCAGCCGAACCGGGACAGGTATGAACACTGAAGCTTTCTTT
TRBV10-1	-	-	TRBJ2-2	CASSESREPTGELFF	TGCGCCAGCAGTGAGTCACGGGAGCCCACCGGGGAGCTGTTTTTT
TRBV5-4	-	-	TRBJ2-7	CASSLFTASGQHEQYF	TGTGCCAGCAGCTTGTTTACAGCCTCCGGCCAGCACGAGCAGTACTTC
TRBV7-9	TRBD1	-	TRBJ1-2	CASTPGQRYGYTF	TGTGCCAGCACCCCGGGACAGCGTTATGGCTACACCTTC
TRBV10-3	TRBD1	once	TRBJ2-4	CAISETYGQGAKNIQYF	TGTGCCATCAGTGAGACCTACGGACAGGGGGCCAAAAACATTCAGTACTTC
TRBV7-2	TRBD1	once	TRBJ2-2	CASSLPQGAYTGELFF	TGTGCCAGCAGCTTACCCCAGGGGGCTTACACCGGGGAGCTGTTTTTT
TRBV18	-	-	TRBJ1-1	CASSDGGDTEAFF	TGTGCCAGCTCGGACGGGGGGGACACTGAAGCTTTCTTT
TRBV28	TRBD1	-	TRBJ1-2	CASRLGGADGYTF	TGTGCCAGCAGGCTAGGGGGCGCGGATGGCTACACCTTC
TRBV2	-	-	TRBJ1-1	CASRTGEDHAEAFF	TGTGCCAGCAGGACCGGAGAGGATCATGCTGAAGCTTTCTTT
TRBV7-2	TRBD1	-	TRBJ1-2	CASSLGTGGSYGYTF	TGTGCCAGCAGCTTAGGGACAGGGGGCTCCTATGGCTACACCTTC
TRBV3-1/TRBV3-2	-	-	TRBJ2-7	CASSQAALASYEQYF	TGTGCCAGCAGCCAAGCGGCACTAGCCTCCTACGAGCAGTACTTC
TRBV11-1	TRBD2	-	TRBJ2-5	CASSYSGKETQYF	TGTGCCAGCAGCTATAGCGGGAAAGAGACCCAGTACTTC
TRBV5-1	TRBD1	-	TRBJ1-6	CASSLEQGAGYNSPLHF	TGCGCCAGCAGCTTGGAACAGGGGGCCGGGTATAATTCACCCCTCCACTTT
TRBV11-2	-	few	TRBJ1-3	CASSPGGPPGNTIYF	TGTGCCAGCAGCCCCGGGGGTCCCCCTGGAAACACCATATATTTT
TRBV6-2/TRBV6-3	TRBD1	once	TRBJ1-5	CASSDPGQGFEPQHF	TGTGCCAGCAGTGACCCGGGACAGGGTTTTGAGCCCCAGCATTTT
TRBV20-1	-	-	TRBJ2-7	CSAFWANEQYF	TGCAGTGCCTTCTGGGCTAACGAGCAGTACTTC
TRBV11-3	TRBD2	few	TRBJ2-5	CASSLSGRYETQYF	TGTGCCAGCAGCTTGAGCGGGAGGTACGAGACCCAGTACTTC
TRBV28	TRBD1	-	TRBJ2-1	CASTGTVDEQFF	TGTGCCAGTACCGGGACAGTGGATGAGCAGTTCTTC
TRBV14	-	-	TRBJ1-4	CASSQGVRPGQEEKLFF	TGTGCCAGCAGCCAAGGGGTGCGTCCAGGGCAAGAGGAAAAACTGTTTTTT
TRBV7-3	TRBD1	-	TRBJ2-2	CASSSPGQGSTGELFF	TGTGCCAGCAGCTCACCGGGACAGGGATCCACCGGGGAGCTGTTTTTT
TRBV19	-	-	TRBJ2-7	CASSFLSSSYEQYF	TGTGCCAGTAGTTTTCTTAGCAGCTCCTACGAGCAGTACTTC
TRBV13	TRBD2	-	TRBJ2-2	CAIPEEGGITGELFF	TGTGCCATCCCAGAAGAGGGAGGGATCACCGGGGAGCTGTTTTTT
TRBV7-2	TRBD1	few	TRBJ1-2	CASSWTGGDYTF	TGTGCCAGCAGCTGGACAGGGGGGGACTACACCTTC
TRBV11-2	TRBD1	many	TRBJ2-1	CASSLDRGPSREQFF	TGTGCCAGCAGCTTGGACAGGGGACCCTCCCGTGAGCAGTTCTTC
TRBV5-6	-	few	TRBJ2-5	CASSFRETQYF	TGTGCCAGCAGCTTCCGGGAGACCCAGTACTTC
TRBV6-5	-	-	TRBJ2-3	CASKLALTDTQYF	TGTGCCAGCAAGTTGGCTCTCACAGATACGCAGTATTTT
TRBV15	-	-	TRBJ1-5	CATSGGENQPQHF	TGTGCCACCAGCGGGGGGGAAAATCAGCCCCAGCATTTT
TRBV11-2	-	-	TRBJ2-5	CASSLHRETQYF	TGTGCCAGCAGCTTACACCGGGAGACCCAGTACTTC
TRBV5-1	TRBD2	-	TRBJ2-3	CASSLTSGGPDTQYF	TGCGCCAGCTCCTTGACTAGCGGGGGGCCAGATACGCAGTATTTT
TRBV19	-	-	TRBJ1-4	CASSLTWVALEEKLFF	TGTGCCAGTAGTTTAACCTGGGTGGCCTTGGAGGAAAAACTGTTTTTT
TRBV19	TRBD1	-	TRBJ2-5	CASTSAHRGLGQETQYF	TGTGCCAGTACCTCGGCCCACAGGGGATTAGGTCAAGAGACCCAGTACTTC
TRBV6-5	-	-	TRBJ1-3	CASRVMSSGNTIYF	TGTGCCAGCAGGGTCATGAGCTCTGGAAACACCATATATTTT
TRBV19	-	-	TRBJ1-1	CASSTTQGPTEAFF	TGTGCCAGTAGTACGACTCAGGGGCCCACTGAAGCTTTCTTT
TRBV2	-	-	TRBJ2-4	CASSERTRGNKNIQYF	TGTGCCAGCAGTGAAAGGACGCGGGGCAACAAAAACATTCAGTACTTC
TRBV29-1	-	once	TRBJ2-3	CSVEGAETSTDTQYF	TGCAGCGTTGAGGGGGCCGAAACTAGCACAGATACGCAGTATTTT
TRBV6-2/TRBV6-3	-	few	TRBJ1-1	CASSYANYRAHTEAFF	TGTGCCAGCAGTTACGCCAATTACAGGGCCCACACTGAAGCTTTCTTT
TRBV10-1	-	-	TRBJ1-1	CASSAGSQRAAFF	TGCGCCAGCAGTGCTGGCAGTCAGAGGGCAGCTTTCTTT
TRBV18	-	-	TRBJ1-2	CASSTESYGYTF	TGTGCCAGCTCGACAGAAAGCTATGGCTACACCTTC
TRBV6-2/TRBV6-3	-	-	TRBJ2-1	CASSYGPAPNENEQFF	TGTGCCAGCAGTTACGGGCCAGCCCCGAATGAGAATGAGCAGTTCTTC
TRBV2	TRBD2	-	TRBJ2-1	CASSEGGLARPRQFF	TGTGCCAGCAGTGAGGGCGGACTAGCACGCCCAAGGCAGTTCTTC
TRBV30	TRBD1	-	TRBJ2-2	CALQGPANTGELFF	TGTGCCTTACAGGGGCCCGCGAACACCGGGGAGCTGTTTTTT